These 20 T cell receptor beta chains share one sample of origin, sequenced in a study of T cell responses to AZD1222 COVID-19 vaccine. Using immunoSEQ multiplex PCR, the repertoire was profiled, and TCRdb retains in-frame clones only, with some absent. The data hold roughly 100,000 clones, with 85% to 90% observed a single time. The starting material was peripheral blood, obtained on day 0 of AZD1222 vaccination. These receptors were taken from an adult in good health.

This clone turned up a few times. V usage is TRBV29-1 and J usage is TRBJ2-1, with D perhaps assigned TRBD1 or TRBD2 (6 bases each). In germline, CDR1 is SQVTM, CDR2 ANQGSEA. There are 15 residues in the CDR3. V lost 2 bases and J 4 bases, leaving 15 bases between the germline ends. The CDR3: CSVEWWGASYNEQFF. In DNA form, the CDR3 reads TGCAGCGTTGAATGGTGGGGGGCGTCGTACAATGAGCAGTTCTTC.

The chain links TRBV28 to TRBJ2-1; D perhaps matches TRBD1 (6 bases). Germline lookup yields CDR1 MDHEN and CDR2 SYDVKM. V dropped 5 bases and J dropped 2 bases, with 10 bases sitting between them. CDR3 length: 14 residues. In DNA, the CDR3 is TGTGCCAGCAGTAGGGGGTCAACCTACAATGAGCAGTTCTTC. It is translated as CASSRGSTYNEQFF.

A few counts support this clone. The chain carries TRBV28 and TRBJ1-2; possible D gene TRBD1, 6 bases. Germline values: CDR1 MDHEN, CDR2 SYDVKM. The CDR3 runs to 14 residues. Trimming stripped 6 bases from V and 2 bases from J, with 13 bases between. For the CDR3, the DNA is TGTGCCAGCAGATACAGGGCGGTGAACTATGGCTACACCTTC. Encoded protein: CASRYRAVNYGYTF.

A few counts support this clone. The chain combines TRBV7-2 with TRBJ1-5, with unresolved D. The V and J ends lost 2 bases and 5 bases respectively, with 4 bases between them. The CDR3 consists of 12 residues. Germline CDR1 is SGHTA and CDR2 is FQGNSA. CDR3: CASSLWDQPQHF. The CDR3 nucleotides are TGTGCCAGCAGCTTATGGGATCAGCCCCAGCATTTT.

The chain employs TRBV5-5 and TRBJ1-1; D is unresolved. The V gene lost 0 bases and the J gene lost 1 base, with 10 bases spanning the gap. CDR3 size: 15 residues. Germline loops: CDR1 SGHKS, CDR2 YYEKEE (reference sequence). The DNA of the CDR3 is TGTGCCAGCAGCTTGGCCGAGTTAAAGAACACTGAAGCTTTCTTT. Encoded protein: CASSLAELKNTEAFF.

This clone is a singleton in its sample. V gene TRBV7-8 combines with J gene TRBJ2-7, with a weak D call TRBD2 (7 bases). From germline, CDR1 is SGHVS and CDR2 FQNEAQ. Trimming pared 5 bases from V and 5 bases from J, leaving 22 bases between. CDR3 size: 16 residues. The CDR3 reads CASSPERDTRRNEQYF. CDR3 DNA sequence: TGTGCCAGCAGCCCCGAGCGGGACACTAGACGGAACGAGCAGTACTTC.

The rearrangement uses TRBV7-2 and TRBJ1-5, with D tentatively TRBD1 (6 bases). CDR3 size: 15 residues. V lost 5 bases and J lost 0, with 11 bases in between. Germline CDR1 SGHTA, CDR2 FQGNSA. CDR3 protein: CASSPWTDSNQPQHF. The CDR3 DNA follows: TGTGCCAGCAGCCCTTGGACAGATAGCAATCAGCCCCAGCATTTT.

The V call is TRBV7-2, the J call TRBJ1-5; D gene ambiguous. The CDR3 sequence is 13 residues long. Deletions cut 5 bases from V and 5 bases from J, with 10 bases between. Germline V gives CDR1 SGHTA, CDR2 FQGNSA. CDR3 nucleotide sequence: TGTGCCAGCAGCCCTCCCAACGATCAGCCCCAGCATTTT. This gives the protein CASSPPNDQPQHF. Together with reference TRBV7-2 and TRBJ1-5, the CDR3 gives the full variable domain: GAGVSQSPSNKVTEKGKDVELRCDPISGHTALYWYRQSLGQGLEFLIYFQGNSAPDKSGLPSDRFSAERTGGSVSTLTIQRTQQEDSAVYLCASSPPNDQPQHFGDGTRLSIL.

CDR3 protein: CASSPPEGGGWVTEAFF. The CDR3 nucleotides are TGTGCCAGCTCACCACCGGAAGGGGGCGGATGGGTCACTGAAGCTTTCTTT. The genes are TRBV18 and TRBJ1-1; 7 bases fit TRBD1. CDR3 length: 17 amino acids. Germline V gene lookup returns CDR1 KGHSH and CDR2 LQKENI. J lost 4 bases, V lost 0 bases, and 11 bases had no gene match.

Worth noting for this clone: This specimen includes other DNA sequences encoding the same CDR3. The chain carries TRBV6-5 and TRBJ1-1; possibly TRBD1 for D (6 bases). Germline V gene data show CDR1 as MNHEY and CDR2 as SVGAGI. Deletions cut 5 bases from V and 1 base from J, with 8 bases between. The length of the CDR3 is 13 residues. In DNA form, the CDR3 reads TGTGCCAGCAGTCGGACAGCGAACACTGAAGCTTTCTTT. It yields the protein CASSRTANTEAFF.

This clone was detected once. This chain connects TRBV11-3 to TRBJ2-1; D is unresolved. V was shortened by 2 bases and J by 6 bases, with 8 bases between the two germline ends. This CDR3 contains 13 residues. Germline values: CDR1 SGHNT, CDR2 YENEEA. The CDR3 spells CASSLSASNEQFF. In DNA, the CDR3 is TGTGCCAGCAGCTTATCCGCCTCCAATGAGCAGTTCTTC.

V is TRBV19 and J is TRBJ2-1; possibly TRBD1 for D (6 bases). The CDR3 is made up of 17 amino acids. The V end was cut by 3 bases, the J end by 0 bases, with 15 bases between. Germline lookup yields CDR1 LNHDA and CDR2 SQIVND (reference sequence). CDR3 amino acids: CASSMGAGLNSYNEQFF. The CDR3 nucleotides read TGTGCCAGTAGTATGGGGGCGGGTCTGAACTCCTACAATGAGCAGTTCTTC.

The rearrangement joins TRBV29-1 to TRBJ1-6; 9 nucleotides align to TRBD1. V was clipped by 6 bases and J by 7 bases; unmatched bases: 7. The CDR3 has 14 residues. From germline, CDR1 is SQVTM and CDR2 ANQGSEA. The CDR3 sequence: CSVPATGGNSPLHF. Here the CDR3 DNA reads TGCAGCGTCCCAGCTACAGGGGGCAATTCACCCCTCCACTTT.

This chain links TRBV5-6 with TRBJ1-6; tentative D call: TRBD1 (6 bases). The CDR3 is made up of 14 amino acids. Germline V CDR1 and CDR2: SGHDT, YYEEEE. V lost 3 bases, J lost 6 bases, and 10 bases lay in between. CDR3 bases: TGTGCCAGCAGCTCTTCAGGGGCTAATTCACCCCTCCACTTT. It codes for CASSSSGANSPLHF.

The V and J genes are TRBV7-2 and TRBJ1-2; D not certain. CDR1 SGHTA and CDR2 FQGNSA come from the germline V gene. The CDR3 covers 14 residues. V shed 3 bases and J shed 8 bases, with 16 bases lying between them. DNA for the CDR3: TGTGCCAGCAGCTTGAGACGGGATAGTGGGGGCTACACCTTC. Translation gives CASSLRRDSGGYTF.

This chain connects TRBV15 to TRBJ2-7; TRBD2 aligns across 7 bases. Germline trimming cut 2 bases from V and 0 bases from J; bases unmatched to any gene: 10. The CDR3 is made up of 17 amino acids. Germline CDR1 LNHNV, CDR2 YYDKDF (reference sequence). The CDR3 bases are TGTGCCACCAGCAGATCCGGGGGGTCCCCAAGCTCCTACGAGCAGTACTTC. It encodes CATSRSGGSPSSYEQYF.

The chain is built from TRBV16 and TRBJ1-3, with D hard to call. This CDR3 region has 13 residues. The germline V gene has CDR1 KGHSY and CDR2 FQNENV. Trimming took 3 bases from V and 0 from J, leaving 3 bases between them. CDR3 in DNA: TGTGCCAGCAGCCAGGGCTCTGGAAACACCATATATTTT. Translation gives CASSQGSGNTIYF.

The rearrangement joins TRBV3-1 (or the pseudogene TRBV3-2) to TRBJ2-3; D is undetermined. Germline V CDR1 and CDR2: LGHDT, YNNKEL (reference sequence). The CDR3 is 16 residues long. Deletions cut 0 bases from V and 6 bases from J, with 16 bases between. The CDR3 here is CASSQEGRLVLDTQYF. Written as DNA, the CDR3 is TGTGCCAGCAGCCAAGAAGGTCGGCTAGTGTTGGATACGCAGTATTTT.

This chain connects TRBV3-1 (or the pseudogene TRBV3-2) to TRBJ1-2; D gene ambiguous. In germline, CDR1 is LGHDT, CDR2 YNNKEL (reference sequence). V was trimmed by 1 base and J by 1 base, leaving 7 bases between them. This CDR3 is 14 amino acids long. Here the CDR3 DNA reads TGTGCCAGCAGCCAAGTCCCCGTTAACTATGGCTACACCTTC. Translating it yields CASSQVPVNYGYTF.

The J gene is TRBJ1-1, the V gene TRBV13, with D perhaps TRBD1 (5 bases). V was cut by 2 bases and J by 8 bases, with 12 bases left in between. CDR1 PRHDT and CDR2 FYEKMQ come from the germline V gene (reference sequence). The CDR3 loop spans 13 amino acids. The DNA of the CDR3 is TGTGCCAGCAGCTTAAACCGGGACCCCGAAGCTTTCTTT. This gives the protein CASSLNRDPEAFF.